This T cell receptor beta chain was captured by sequencing in a study of response to subunit inactivated influenza vaccine. TCRdb redid the calling of the RT-PCR reads with MiXCR, one entry per CDR3 protein. The table includes about 480,000 distinct CDR3 sequences, 9.5% to 12% detected once. Between the trimmed V and J ends, which lost 5 bases and 4 bases, there was a span of 23 bases. The CDR3 extends over 17 amino acids. This clonotype came up a few times. This TCR was recovered from a man between 45 and 60 years old who received an inactivated influenza vaccine. J is TRBJ1-2 and V is TRBV12-3 or TRBV12-4, with D possibly TRBD1 on 6 matching bases. This material consisted of PBMCs from blood, taken roughly 48 days after vaccination. DNA for the CDR3: TGTGCCAGCAGTCCCTGGGCCAGGGGACGGCGAAGCTATGGCTACACCTTC. Protein sequence: CASSPWARGRRSYGYTF.